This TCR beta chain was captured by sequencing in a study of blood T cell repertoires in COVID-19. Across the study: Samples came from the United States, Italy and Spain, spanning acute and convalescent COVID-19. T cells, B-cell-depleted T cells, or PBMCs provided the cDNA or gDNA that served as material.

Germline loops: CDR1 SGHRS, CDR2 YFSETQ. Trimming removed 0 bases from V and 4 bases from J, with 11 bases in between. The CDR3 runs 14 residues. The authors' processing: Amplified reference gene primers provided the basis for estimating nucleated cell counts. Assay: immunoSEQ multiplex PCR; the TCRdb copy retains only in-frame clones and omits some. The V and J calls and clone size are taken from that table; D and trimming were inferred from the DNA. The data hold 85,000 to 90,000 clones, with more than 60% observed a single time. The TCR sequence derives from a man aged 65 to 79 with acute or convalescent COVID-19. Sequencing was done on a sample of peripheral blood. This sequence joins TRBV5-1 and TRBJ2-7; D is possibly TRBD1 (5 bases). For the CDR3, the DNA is TGCGCCAGCAGCTTGGACAGGCGTCAGTACGAGCAGTACTTC. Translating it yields CASSLDRRQYEQYF. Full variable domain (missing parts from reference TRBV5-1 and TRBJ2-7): KAGVTQTPRYLIKTRGQQVTLSCSPISGHRSVSWYQQTPGQGLQFLFEYFSETQRNKGNFPGRFSGRQFSNSRSEMNVSTLELGDSALYLCASSLDRRQYEQYFGPGTRLTVT.